These 25 T cell receptor beta chains came from one sample sequenced in a study of shared clonotypes between healthy human individuals. Assay used: immunoSEQ multiplex PCR; TCRdb lists only in-frame clones, some missing. The sample contains more than 400,000 clones, about 96% of which appear only once. The sequenced sample consisted of naive CD4+ T cells sorted from blood. Subset given: CD45RA+ positively selected. These receptors all come from a young woman in good health.

The chain links TRBV5-5 to TRBJ1-3, with D uncertain. Germline values: CDR1 SGHKS, CDR2 YYEKEE (reference sequence). V gave up 0 bases and J gave up 3 bases, with 16 bases separating them. The length of the CDR3 is 17 residues. CDR3 nucleotides: TGTGCCAGCAGCTTGGTGGTCGCAGAGCGCGTTGGAAACACCATATATTTT. The encoded protein is CASSLVVAERVGNTIYF.

The rearrangement links TRBV6-5 to TRBJ1-5, with D hard to call. The CDR3 contains 15 residues. The V end lost 5 bases, the J end lost 0 bases, and 11 bases lay between the germline ends. Germline values: CDR1 MNHEY, CDR2 SVGAGI. This CDR3 is CASSRSYHSNQPQHF. The CDR3 region has the DNA TGTGCCAGCAGTCGGTCATACCATAGCAATCAGCCCCAGCATTTT.

Details on this clone: This specimen includes other DNA sequences encoding the same CDR3. The chain uses TRBV19 and TRBJ2-7; 12 bases map to TRBD2. V trimming: 4 bases; J trimming: 2 bases; junction bases outside the gene matches: 3. Germline V gives CDR1 LNHDA, CDR2 SQIVND (reference sequence). The CDR3 extends over 15 amino acids. CDR3 bases: TGTGCCAGTAGTACGGGACTAGCGGGCACCTACGAGCAGTACTTC. This translates into CASSTGLAGTYEQYF.

This chain connects TRBV6-1 to TRBJ2-7; the match to TRBD1 covers 8 bases. With 3 bases clipped from V and 6 bases from J, the junction kept 10 bases outside the gene matches. This CDR3 has 15 residues. Germline V gene lookup returns CDR1 MNHNS and CDR2 SASEGT. The CDR3, as DNA: TGTGCCAGCAGTGACCTGGACAGGGTCCGTTCCGAGCAGTACTTC. Encoded protein: CASSDLDRVRSEQYF.

V is TRBV5-4 and J is TRBJ2-3, with 9 bases lining up with TRBD2. V lost 0 bases and J lost 5; bases outside the gene matches: 1. Germline V gene lookup returns CDR1 SGHNT and CDR2 YYREEE (reference sequence). CDR3 size: 14 residues. The chain's CDR3 is CASSLELAGDTQYF. For the CDR3, the DNA is TGTGCCAGCAGCTTGGAACTAGCGGGAGATACGCAGTATTTT.

This chain joins TRBV4-1 and TRBJ1-5, with D hard to call. The V gene lost 1 base and the J gene lost 4 bases, with 11 bases spanning the gap. The CDR3 consists of 15 residues. Germline values: CDR1 MGHRA, CDR2 YSYEKL. The CDR3 coding sequence is TGCGCCAGCAGCCAAGTGGTACAGTCTAATCAGCCCCAGCATTTT. Protein product: CASSQVVQSNQPQHF.

The V gene is TRBV6-1, the J gene TRBJ2-7, with TRBD2 matching 7 bases. The CDR3 is made up of 15 amino acids. CDR1 and CDR2 from the germline V gene are MNHNS and SASEGT. V dropped 4 bases and J dropped 1; count of bases not matched to a gene: 7. Here the CDR3 reads CASSVYISGSYEQYF. CDR3 coding DNA: TGTGCCAGCAGTGTTTACATTAGCGGGTCCTACGAGCAGTACTTC.

This chain joins TRBV5-6 and TRBJ2-1, with TRBD2 matching over 10 bases. This CDR3 spans 17 amino acids. V dropped 4 bases and J dropped 3; count of bases not matched to a gene: 10. The germline V gene has CDR1 SGHDT and CDR2 YYEEEE. CDR3 residues: CASSTTLAGGIYNEQFF. CDR3 DNA sequence: TGTGCCAGCAGCACGACTTTAGCGGGAGGTATCTACAATGAGCAGTTCTTC.

The chain is built from TRBV7-9 and TRBJ2-1; 9 positions match TRBD2. In germline, CDR1 is SEHNR, CDR2 FQNEAQ (reference sequence). J was trimmed by 7 bases and V by 4 bases; bases with no gene match: 17. The CDR3 length is 18 residues. Written as DNA, the CDR3 is TGTGCCAGCAGCTCTAGAATGGGTTTAGCGGGAGTTTCTAATGAGCAGTTCTTC. Translating gives CASSSRMGLAGVSNEQFF.

V is TRBV5-8 and J is TRBJ1-2; 7 bases agree with TRBD1. The trim removed 4 bases at V and 4 bases at J, leaving 4 bases unmatched. CDR3 length: 13 amino acids. From germline, CDR1 is SGHTS and CDR2 YDEGEE. Here the CDR3 reads CASSRGTVYGYTF. In nucleotides, the CDR3 is TGTGCCAGCAGCCGCGGGACAGTCTATGGCTACACCTTC.

This clone was seen once. The rearrangement joins TRBV5-6 to TRBJ2-7, with D tentatively TRBD1 (6 bases). The length of the CDR3 is 17 residues. Trimming left V 1 base short and J 3 bases short, with 20 bases between. Germline loops: CDR1 SGHDT, CDR2 YYEEEE. The DNA for the CDR3 is TGTGCCAGCAGCTTGTTACAGGGCTACCCTCTAAACTACGAGCAGTACTTC. The encoded protein is CASSLLQGYPLNYEQYF. The whole variable domain, remainder taken from reference TRBV5-6 and TRBJ2-7, is DAGVTQSPTHLIKTRGQQVTLRCSPKSGHDTVSWYQQALGQGPQFIFQYYEEEERQRGNFPDRFSGHQFPNYSSELNVNALLLGDSALYLCASSLLQGYPLNYEQYFGPGTRLTVT.

The gene calls are TRBV6-6 and TRBJ2-3, with D maybe TRBD2 (6 bases). The CDR3 extends over 13 amino acids. V was clipped by 6 bases and J by 4 bases, with 11 bases between them. CDR1 is MNHNY, CDR2 SVGAGI, per germline (reference sequence). CDR3 sequence (DNA): TGTGCCAGCAGCTACGGGGGTTCAGATACGCAGTATTTT. Amino acids: CASSYGGSDTQYF.

The V and J genes are TRBV4-1 and TRBJ2-7, with a possible D match to TRBD2 (5 bases). In germline, CDR1 is MGHRA, CDR2 YSYEKL. This CDR3 has 13 residues. V was shortened by 4 bases and J by 6 bases, with 13 bases between the two germline ends. The CDR3 sequence is CASSRVRGSEQYF. The CDR3 nucleotides are TGCGCCAGCAGCCGGGTAAGAGGGAGCGAGCAGTACTTC.

J is TRBJ1-5 and V is TRBV28; 10 bases are a match to TRBD1. The germline V gene encodes CDR1 MDHEN and CDR2 SYDVKM. The CDR3 is made up of 15 amino acids. With 5 bases clipped from V and 5 bases from J, the junction kept 6 bases outside the gene matches. The CDR3: CASSQTGGVDQPQHF. CDR3 DNA sequence: TGTGCCAGCAGTCAGACAGGGGGCGTGGATCAGCCCCAGCATTTT.

The V gene is TRBV27, the J gene TRBJ2-5, with 10 bases matching TRBD2. The germline V gene encodes CDR1 MNHEY and CDR2 SMNVEV (reference sequence). J gave up 4 bases and V 7 bases, and 6 bases lay outside the gene matches. There are 14 residues in the CDR3. DNA for the CDR3: TGTGCCAGCAAATGGACTAGCGGTCCAGAGACCCAGTACTTC. Amino acids: CASKWTSGPETQYF.

This rearrangement joins TRBV28 to TRBJ2-1, with 8 bases that match TRBD2. CDR1 is MDHEN and CDR2 is SYDVKM in the germline V gene. There are 16 residues in the CDR3. V lost 4 bases to trimming and J lost 7 bases; unmatched junction nucleotides: 12. Here the CDR3 DNA reads TGTGCCAGCAGTTCAAAGCGGGAGCGGGGGATGAATGAGCAGTTCTTC. Protein sequence: CASSSKRERGMNEQFF. The full variable domain, completed using reference TRBV28 and TRBJ2-1, is DVKVTQSSRYLVKRTGEKVFLECVQDMDHENMFWYRQDPGLGLRLIYFSYDVKMKEKGDIPEGYSVSREKKERFSLILESASTNQTSMYLCASSSKRERGMNEQFFGPGTRLTVL.

V is TRBV19 and J is TRBJ2-5; D remains ambiguous. Germline-derived CDR1 and CDR2 are LNHDA and SQIVND (reference sequence). The CDR3 is 11 residues long. Trimming shortened V by 5 bases and J by 2 bases, and 3 bases separated the two germline ends. The CDR3 DNA follows: TGTGCCAGTAGTTCACAAGAGACCCAGTACTTC. Residues: CASSSQETQYF.

Worth noting for this clone: Other DNA sequences in the same sample also yield this CDR3. The chain uses TRBV18 and TRBJ2-5; tentatively, D is TRBD1 or TRBD2 (7 bases each). Trimming pared 3 bases from V and 5 bases from J, leaving 10 bases between. Germline CDR1 and CDR2: KGHSH and LQKENI. The CDR3 runs 13 residues. The CDR3 DNA follows: TGTGCCAGCTCACCCCAGGGGGGGGAGACCCAGTACTTC. Translating gives CASSPQGGETQYF.

The chain links TRBV5-1 to TRBJ1-5; 10 nucleotides match TRBD1. V was pared by 4 bases and J by 6 bases, with 7 bases of the junction left unmatched. Per the germline V gene, CDR1 is SGHRS and CDR2 is YFSETQ. The CDR3 loop spans 15 amino acids. The CDR3 reads CASSPTGTGVQPQHF. The CDR3 coding sequence is TGCGCCAGCAGCCCAACCGGGACAGGGGTTCAGCCCCAGCATTTT.

V is TRBV7-8 and J is TRBJ2-2, with 8 bases aligning to TRBD2. The CDR3 is made up of 17 amino acids. Germline V gene sequence: CDR1 SGHVS, CDR2 FQNEAQ. V dropped 2 bases and J dropped 1; count of bases not matched to a gene: 6. The CDR3 protein is CASSLSGRRLNTGELFF. The CDR3, as DNA: TGTGCCAGCAGCTTAAGCGGGAGACGCTTGAACACCGGGGAGCTGTTTTTT.

The rearrangement joins TRBV14 to TRBJ2-1, with a weak D call TRBD1 (6 bases). The CDR3 sequence is 15 residues long. V lost 2 bases and J 1 base, leaving 9 bases between the germline ends. Germline CDR1 reads SGHDN; CDR2 reads FVKESK. Here the CDR3 DNA reads TGTGCCAGCAGCCAACGCGACAGGTCCTACAATGAGCAGTTCTTC. Its protein product is CASSQRDRSYNEQFF.

The rearrangement joins TRBV6-1 to TRBJ2-3; 7 positions agree with TRBD2. Germline V lookup: CDR1 MNHNS, CDR2 SASEGT. Trimming removed 3 bases from V and 5 bases from J; junction bases left unmatched: 17. The CDR3 covers 18 residues. CDR3 bases: TGTGCCAGCAGTGAGACCAGGCTCACGCGGGAGAGGGGAGATACGCAGTATTTT. Its translation: CASSETRLTRERGDTQYF.

V and J are TRBV4-2 and TRBJ1-4; possible D gene TRBD1, 6 bases. V lost 3 bases and J 5 bases, leaving 10 bases between the germline ends. CDR3 length: 14 residues. Germline V gives CDR1 LGHNA, CDR2 YNFKEQ. This chain's CDR3 is CASSQDSINEKLFF. CDR3 coding DNA: TGTGCCAGCAGCCAGGACAGCATCAATGAAAAACTGTTTTTT.

This sequence joins TRBV27 and TRBJ2-3; TRBD1 is a possible D gene (6 bases). V dropped 5 bases and J dropped 3 bases, with 24 bases sitting between them. The CDR3 covers 18 residues. CDR1 and CDR2 (germline): MNHEY, SMNVEV (reference sequence). The CDR3 coding sequence is TGTGCCAGCAGTCAAATCCGTGTTGGGGGCTTTAGGACAGATACGCAGTATTTT. It translates to CASSQIRVGGFRTDTQYF.

For the CDR3, the DNA is TGTGTCAGAAGCTTACCCTTGGGGTCTGGAAACACCATATATTTT. This codes for CVRSLPLGSGNTIYF. The V call is TRBV7-5, the J call TRBJ1-3. TRBV7-5 is listed as a pseudogene. The CDR3 sequence is 15 residues long.